This T cell receptor beta chain was sequenced for a study of blood T cell repertoires in COVID-19. Study-level information: Specimens from acute and convalescent COVID-19 originated in the United States, Italy and Spain.

V was pared by 3 bases and J by 7 bases, with 10 bases between. This CDR3 comprises 13 residues. Germline loops: CDR1 MDHEN, CDR2 SYDVKM. Per the authors' pipeline: Reference gene primer amplification gave nucleated cell count estimates. Assay: immunoSEQ multiplex PCR; the TCRdb copy retains only in-frame clones and omits some. The DNA was the basis for D and trimming; V, J and clone size are from that table. Altogether 70,000 to 95,000 clones are present, around 80% being singletons, with the ten largest covering 20% to 25%. The chain combines TRBV28 with TRBJ1-3; tentative D call: TRBD1 (5 bases). This clonotype was obtained from a human donor in a cohort sampled during active COVID-19. The source material was peripheral blood. DNA for the CDR3: TGTGCCAGCAGTTTGGTCTCAGGGAACACCATATATTTT. As protein: CASSLVSGNTIYF.